Below, one T cell receptor beta chain is given with its context. Patients picked for sequencing had shown CD8+CD57+ cell expansion detected by flow cytometry. These data belong to a study of CD8+CD57+ T cells in acquired aplastic anemia. Study overall: Sorting CD4+ and CD8+ cells gave DNA averaging approximately 3 ug.

Genomic DNA templated the TCR beta VDJ and CDR3 profiling. Via MiXCR, TCRdb re-called the reads, giving one row per CDR3 protein. The sample comprises under 350,000 distinct CDR3 sequences, roughly 53% of which are singletons, and approximately 1.3% rests with the top ten. V shed 2 bases, J shed 2 bases, and the junction held 2 bases outside the gene matches. The length of the CDR3 is 15 residues. Looked up from germline, CDR1 is MNHEY and CDR2 is SVGAGI. V is TRBV6-5 and J is TRBJ2-1; 8 bases agree with TRBD2. This sequence originates from a human donor with aplastic anemia. The sequenced material came from sorted CD4+, CD8+, or CD8+CD57+ T cells (not recorded which) from PBMCs. CDR3 in amino acids: CASSYAGGTYNEQFF. The DNA for the CDR3 is TGTGCCAGCAGTTACGCGGGGGGAACCTACAATGAGCAGTTCTTC.